The following is a T cell receptor (beta chain) sequence with its context. The protocol was immunoSEQ multiplex PCR, while the TCRdb copy is restricted to in-frame clones and leaves out a portion. The sample lists under 300,000 clones, roughly 82% occurring once. Trimming at V came to 5 bases and at J to 0 bases, leaving 11 bases not matched to a gene. CDR1 MNHEY and CDR2 SVGEGT come from the germline V gene. This CDR3 spans 17 amino acids. The source of the sample is a study of blood T cell repertoires in COVID-19. Study-level background: PBMCs, B-cell-depleted T cells, or T cells were the source of the cDNA or gDNA that made up the material.

Sequencing was performed on peripheral blood. This sequence was found in a man older than 75 with acute or convalescent COVID-19. V is TRBV6-2 or TRBV6-3 and J is TRBJ1-1, with TRBD1 identical over 8 bases. The CDR3 nucleotides read TGTGCCAGCAGTCGGCAAAACAGGGGGATTATGAACACTGAAGCTTTCTTT. The encoded protein is CASSRQNRGIMNTEAFF.